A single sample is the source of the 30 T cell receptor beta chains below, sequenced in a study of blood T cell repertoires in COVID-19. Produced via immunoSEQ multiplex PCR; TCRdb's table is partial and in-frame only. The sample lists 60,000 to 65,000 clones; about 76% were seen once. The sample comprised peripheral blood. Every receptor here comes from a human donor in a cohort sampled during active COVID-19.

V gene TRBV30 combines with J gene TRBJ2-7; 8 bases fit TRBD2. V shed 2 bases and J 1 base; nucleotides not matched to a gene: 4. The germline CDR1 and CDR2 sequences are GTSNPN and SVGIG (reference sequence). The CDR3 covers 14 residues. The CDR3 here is CAWSRIAGSYEQYF. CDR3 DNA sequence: TGTGCCTGGAGTCGGATAGCGGGGTCCTACGAGCAGTACTTC.

CDR3 amino acids: CASSLGQSSYNSPLHF. CDR3 in DNA: TGTGCCAGCTCACTCGGACAGAGCTCCTATAATTCACCCCTCCACTTT. The chain carries TRBV18 and TRBJ1-6; tentative D call: TRBD1 (6 bases). CDR1 and CDR2 (germline): KGHSH, LQKENI. V was clipped by 4 bases and J by 0 bases, with 10 bases between them. The CDR3 consists of 16 residues.

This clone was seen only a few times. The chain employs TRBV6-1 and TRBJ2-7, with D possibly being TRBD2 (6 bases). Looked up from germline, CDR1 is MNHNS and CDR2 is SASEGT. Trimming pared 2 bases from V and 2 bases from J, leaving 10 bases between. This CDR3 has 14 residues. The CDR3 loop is CASSEHGGTYEQYF. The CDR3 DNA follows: TGTGCCAGCAGTGAACACGGGGGTACCTACGAGCAGTACTTC.

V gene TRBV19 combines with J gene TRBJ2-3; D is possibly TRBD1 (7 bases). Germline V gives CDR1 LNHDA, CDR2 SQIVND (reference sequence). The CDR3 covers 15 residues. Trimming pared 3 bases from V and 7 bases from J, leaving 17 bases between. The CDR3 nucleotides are TGTGCCAGTAGTATTAGGCAGGGGGACTCCAATACGCAGTATTTT. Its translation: CASSIRQGDSNTQYF.

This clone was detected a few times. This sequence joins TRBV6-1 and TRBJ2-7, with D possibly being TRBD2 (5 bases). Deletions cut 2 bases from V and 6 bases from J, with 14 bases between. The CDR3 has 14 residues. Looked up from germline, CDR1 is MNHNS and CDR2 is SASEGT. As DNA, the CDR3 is TGTGCCAGCAGTGAACGGAGCGAGGGTGGCGAGCAGTACTTC. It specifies CASSERSEGGEQYF.

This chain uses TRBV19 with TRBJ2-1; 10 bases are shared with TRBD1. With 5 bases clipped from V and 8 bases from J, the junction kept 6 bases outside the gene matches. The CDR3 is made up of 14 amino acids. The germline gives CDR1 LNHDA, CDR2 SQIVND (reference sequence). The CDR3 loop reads CASSVGQGFDEQFF. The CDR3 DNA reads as TGTGCCAGTAGTGTGGGACAGGGGTTCGATGAGCAGTTCTTC.

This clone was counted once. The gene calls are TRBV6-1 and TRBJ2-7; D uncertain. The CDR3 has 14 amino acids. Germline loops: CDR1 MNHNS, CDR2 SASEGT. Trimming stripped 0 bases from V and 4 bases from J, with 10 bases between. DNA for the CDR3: TGTGCCAGCAGTGAAGCGGGCAGGTTGTACGAGCAGTACTTC. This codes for CASSEAGRLYEQYF.

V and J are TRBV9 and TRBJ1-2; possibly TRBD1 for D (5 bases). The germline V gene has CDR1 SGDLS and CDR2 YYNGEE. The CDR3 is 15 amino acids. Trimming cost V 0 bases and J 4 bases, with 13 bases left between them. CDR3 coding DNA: TGTGCCAGCAGCGTAGATTCCAGGGCCGGCTATGGCTACACCTTC. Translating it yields CASSVDSRAGYGYTF.

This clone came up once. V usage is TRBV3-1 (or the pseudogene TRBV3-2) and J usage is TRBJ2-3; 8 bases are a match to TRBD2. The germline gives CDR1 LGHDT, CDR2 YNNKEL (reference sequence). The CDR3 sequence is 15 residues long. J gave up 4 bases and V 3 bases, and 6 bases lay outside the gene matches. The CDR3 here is CASSHTGGAADTQYF. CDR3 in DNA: TGTGCCAGCAGCCACACGGGGGGGGCCGCAGATACGCAGTATTTT.

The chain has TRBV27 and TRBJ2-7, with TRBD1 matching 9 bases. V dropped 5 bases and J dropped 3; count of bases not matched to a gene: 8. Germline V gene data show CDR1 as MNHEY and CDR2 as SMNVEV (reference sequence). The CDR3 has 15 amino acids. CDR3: CASSRPGQGVYEQYF. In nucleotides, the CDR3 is TGTGCCAGCAGTCGGCCGGGACAGGGCGTCTACGAGCAGTACTTC.

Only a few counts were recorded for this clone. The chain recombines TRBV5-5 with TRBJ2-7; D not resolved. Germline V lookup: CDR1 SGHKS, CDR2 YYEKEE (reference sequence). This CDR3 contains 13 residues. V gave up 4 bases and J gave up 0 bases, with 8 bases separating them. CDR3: CASSLRDSYEQYF. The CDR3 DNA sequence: TGTGCCAGCAGCCTGAGAGACTCCTACGAGCAGTACTTC.

CDR3 sequence (DNA): TGTGCCAGCAGCCTGGACACCCAAGTCGGGGAGCTGTTTTTT. Its protein is CASSLDTQVGELFF. V and J are TRBV7-9 and TRBJ2-2; D may be TRBD1 (5 bases). The CDR3 runs to 14 residues. Trimming stripped 5 bases from V and 7 bases from J, with 14 bases between. Germline CDR1 reads SEHNR; CDR2 reads FQNEAQ (reference sequence).

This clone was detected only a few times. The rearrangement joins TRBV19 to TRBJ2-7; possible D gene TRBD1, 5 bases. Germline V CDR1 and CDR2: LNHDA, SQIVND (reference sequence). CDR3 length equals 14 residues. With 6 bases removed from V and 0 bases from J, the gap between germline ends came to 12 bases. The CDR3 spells CASSETDLSYEQYF. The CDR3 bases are TGTGCCAGTAGCGAGACAGACCTCTCCTACGAGCAGTACTTC.

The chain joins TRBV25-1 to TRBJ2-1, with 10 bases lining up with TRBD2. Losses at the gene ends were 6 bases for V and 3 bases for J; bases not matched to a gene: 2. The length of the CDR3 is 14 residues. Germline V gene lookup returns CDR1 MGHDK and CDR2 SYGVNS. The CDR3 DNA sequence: TGTGCCAGCAGAACTAGCGGGGACTACAATGAGCAGTTCTTC. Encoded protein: CASRTSGDYNEQFF. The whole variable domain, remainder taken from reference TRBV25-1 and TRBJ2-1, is EADIYQTPRYLVIGTGKKITLECSQTMGHDKMYWYQQDPGMELHLIHYSYGVNSTEKGDLSSESTVSRIRTEHFPLTLESARPSHTSQYLCASRTSGDYNEQFFGPGTRLTVL.

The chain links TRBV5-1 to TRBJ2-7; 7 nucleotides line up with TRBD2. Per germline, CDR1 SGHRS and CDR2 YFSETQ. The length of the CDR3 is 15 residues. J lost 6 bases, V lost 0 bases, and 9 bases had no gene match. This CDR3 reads CASSLELGGDGEQYF. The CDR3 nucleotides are TGCGCCAGCAGCTTGGAGCTGGGGGGGGACGGCGAGCAGTACTTC.

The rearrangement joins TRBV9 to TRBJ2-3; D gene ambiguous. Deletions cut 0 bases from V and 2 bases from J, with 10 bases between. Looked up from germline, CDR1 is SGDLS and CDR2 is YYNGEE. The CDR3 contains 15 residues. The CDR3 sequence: CASSVATAPTDTQYF. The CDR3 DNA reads TGTGCCAGCAGCGTAGCAACTGCCCCCACAGATACGCAGTATTTT.

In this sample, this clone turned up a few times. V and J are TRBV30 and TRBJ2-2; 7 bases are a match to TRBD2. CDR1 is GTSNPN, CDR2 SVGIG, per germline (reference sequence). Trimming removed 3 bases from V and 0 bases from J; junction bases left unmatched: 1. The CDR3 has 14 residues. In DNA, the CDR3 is TGTGCCTGGAGGCGGGGGACGAACACCGGGGAGCTGTTTTTT. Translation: CAWRRGTNTGELFF.

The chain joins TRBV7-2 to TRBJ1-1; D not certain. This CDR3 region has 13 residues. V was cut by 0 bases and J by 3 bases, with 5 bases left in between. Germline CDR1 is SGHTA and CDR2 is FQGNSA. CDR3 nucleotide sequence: TGTGCCAGCAGCTTAGCGGCTTACACTGAAGCTTTCTTT. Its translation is CASSLAAYTEAFF.

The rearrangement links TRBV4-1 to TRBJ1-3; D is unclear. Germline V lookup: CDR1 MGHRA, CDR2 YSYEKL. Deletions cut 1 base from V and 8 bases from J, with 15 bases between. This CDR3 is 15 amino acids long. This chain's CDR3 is CASSQGNAKGDTIYF. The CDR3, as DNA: TGCGCCAGCAGCCAAGGGAATGCAAAGGGAGACACCATATATTTT.

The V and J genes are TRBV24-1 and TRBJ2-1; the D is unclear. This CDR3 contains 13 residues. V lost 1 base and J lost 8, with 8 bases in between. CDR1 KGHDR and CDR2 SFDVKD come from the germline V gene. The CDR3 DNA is TGTGCCACCAGTGATTTCGGTAACGATGAGCAGTTCTTC. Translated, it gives CATSDFGNDEQFF.

The CDR3 sequence: CASSPRGGRMDTEAFF. DNA for the CDR3: TGTGCCAGCTCACCACGTGGAGGCAGGATGGACACTGAAGCTTTCTTT. The chain recombines TRBV18 with TRBJ1-1; D not certain. The CDR3 consists of 16 residues. Between the trimmed V and J ends, which lost 1 base and 3 bases, there was a span of 15 bases. Germline loops: CDR1 KGHSH, CDR2 LQKENI.

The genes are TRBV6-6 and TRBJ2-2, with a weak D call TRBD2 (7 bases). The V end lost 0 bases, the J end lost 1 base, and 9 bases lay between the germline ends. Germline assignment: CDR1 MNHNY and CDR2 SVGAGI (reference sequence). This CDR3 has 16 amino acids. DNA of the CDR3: TGTGCCAGCAGTTACTCCGGGGGGCAGAACACCGGGGAGCTGTTTTTT. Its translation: CASSYSGGQNTGELFF.

CDR3 bases: TGTGCCAGCAGCTTATGGTGGGGGGATAGCTCCTACAATGAGCAGTTCTTC. It translates to CASSLWWGDSSYNEQFF. V usage is TRBV7-9 and J usage is TRBJ2-1; maybe TRBD2 (6 bases). Trimming removed 2 bases from V and 0 bases from J, with 14 bases in between. The CDR3 totals 17 residues. Germline V gives CDR1 SEHNR, CDR2 FQNEAQ (reference sequence).

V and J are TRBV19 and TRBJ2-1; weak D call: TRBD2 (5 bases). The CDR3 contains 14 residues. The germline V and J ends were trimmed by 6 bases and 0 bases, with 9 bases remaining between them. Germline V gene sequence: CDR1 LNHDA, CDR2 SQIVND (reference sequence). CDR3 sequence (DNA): TGTGCCAGTAGGAGGGCTAGCTCCTACAATGAGCAGTTCTTC. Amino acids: CASRRASSYNEQFF.

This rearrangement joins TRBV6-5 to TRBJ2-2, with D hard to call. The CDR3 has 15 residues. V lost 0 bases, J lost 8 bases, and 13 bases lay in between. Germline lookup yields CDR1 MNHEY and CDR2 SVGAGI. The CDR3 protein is CASSYSFTDAGELFF. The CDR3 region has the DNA TGTGCCAGCAGTTACTCTTTTACAGATGCAGGGGAGCTGTTTTTT.

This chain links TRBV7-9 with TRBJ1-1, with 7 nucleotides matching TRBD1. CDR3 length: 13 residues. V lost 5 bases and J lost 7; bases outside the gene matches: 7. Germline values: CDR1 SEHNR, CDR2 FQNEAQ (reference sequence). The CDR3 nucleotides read TGTGCCAGCAGCCTCGAGGGACAGCTTGAAGCTTTCTTT. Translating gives CASSLEGQLEAFF.

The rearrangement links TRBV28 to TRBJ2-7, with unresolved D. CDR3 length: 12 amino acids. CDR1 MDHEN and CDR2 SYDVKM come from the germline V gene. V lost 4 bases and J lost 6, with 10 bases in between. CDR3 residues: CASSSGTPEQYF. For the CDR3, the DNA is TGTGCCAGCAGTTCCGGTACCCCCGAGCAGTACTTC.

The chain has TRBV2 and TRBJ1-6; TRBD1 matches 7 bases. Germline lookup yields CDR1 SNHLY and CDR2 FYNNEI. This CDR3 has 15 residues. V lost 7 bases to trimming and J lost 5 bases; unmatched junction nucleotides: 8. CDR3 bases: TGTGCCAGCAAGCCCAGGGGGGCAGATAATTCACCCCTCCACTTT. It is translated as CASKPRGADNSPLHF.

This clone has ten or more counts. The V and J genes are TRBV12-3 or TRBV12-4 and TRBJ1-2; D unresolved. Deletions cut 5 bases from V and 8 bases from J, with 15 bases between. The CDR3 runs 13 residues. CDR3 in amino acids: CASSPILTLGYTF. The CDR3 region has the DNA TGTGCCAGCAGTCCTATATTAACCCTAGGCTACACCTTC.

The CDR3 loop is CATDAGTSYEQYF. CDR3 in DNA: TGTGCCACAGACGCGGGTACGTCCTACGAGCAGTACTTC. The chain carries TRBV19 and TRBJ2-7, with D maybe TRBD2 (5 bases). V lost 10 bases and J lost 1, with 14 bases in between. Germline V gene sequence: CDR1 LNHDA, CDR2 SQIVND (reference sequence). This CDR3 contains 13 residues.